Detailed here is one TCR beta chain. The data derive from a study of blood T cell repertoires in COVID-19. Germline assignment: CDR1 MNHEY and CDR2 SVGAGI. CDR3 length: 13 residues. V gave up 11 bases and J gave up 3 bases; unmatched junction bases: 6. TCRdb keeps only in-frame clones here, not all; method: immunoSEQ multiplex PCR. The table includes about 59,000 clones, about 90% detected once. The source of this sequence is a man older than 75 in a cohort sampled during active COVID-19. The sample consisted of peripheral blood. J is TRBJ1-4 and V is TRBV6-5, with 7 bases fitting TRBD1. This chain's CDR3 is CASLGTANEKLFF. The CDR3 DNA reads as TGTGCCTCCTTAGGGACAGCTAATGAAAAACTGTTTTTT.